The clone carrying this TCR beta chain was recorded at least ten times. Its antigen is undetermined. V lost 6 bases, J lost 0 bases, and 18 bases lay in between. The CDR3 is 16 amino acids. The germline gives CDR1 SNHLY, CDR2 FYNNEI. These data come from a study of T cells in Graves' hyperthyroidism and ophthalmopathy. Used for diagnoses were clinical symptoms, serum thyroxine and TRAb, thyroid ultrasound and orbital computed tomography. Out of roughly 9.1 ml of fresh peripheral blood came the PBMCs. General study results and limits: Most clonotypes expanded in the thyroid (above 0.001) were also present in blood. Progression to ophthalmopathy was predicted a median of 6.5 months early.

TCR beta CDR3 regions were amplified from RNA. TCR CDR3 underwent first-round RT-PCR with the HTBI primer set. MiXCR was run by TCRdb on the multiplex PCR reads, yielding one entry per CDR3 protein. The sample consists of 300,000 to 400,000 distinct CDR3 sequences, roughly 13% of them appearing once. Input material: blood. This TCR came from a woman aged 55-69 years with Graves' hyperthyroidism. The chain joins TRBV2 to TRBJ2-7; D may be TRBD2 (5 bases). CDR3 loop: CASSHGVSLISYEQYF. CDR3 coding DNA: TGTGCCAGCAGCCACGGGGTCAGCTTAATCTCCTACGAGCAGTACTTC.